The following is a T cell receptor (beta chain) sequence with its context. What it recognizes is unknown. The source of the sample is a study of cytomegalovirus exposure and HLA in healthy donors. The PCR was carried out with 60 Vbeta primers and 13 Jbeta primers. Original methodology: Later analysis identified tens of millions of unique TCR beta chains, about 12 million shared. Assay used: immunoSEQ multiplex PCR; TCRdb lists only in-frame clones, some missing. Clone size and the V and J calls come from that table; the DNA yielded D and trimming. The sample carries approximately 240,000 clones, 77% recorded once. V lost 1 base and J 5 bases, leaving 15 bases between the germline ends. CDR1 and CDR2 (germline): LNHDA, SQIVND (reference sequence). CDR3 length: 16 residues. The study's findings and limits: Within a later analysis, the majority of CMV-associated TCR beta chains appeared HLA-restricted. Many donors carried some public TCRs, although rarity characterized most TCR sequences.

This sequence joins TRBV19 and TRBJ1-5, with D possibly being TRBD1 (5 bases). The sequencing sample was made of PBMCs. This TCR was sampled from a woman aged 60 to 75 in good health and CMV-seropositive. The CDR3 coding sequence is TGTGCCAGTAGTATAGCAGGTGCGGCAGGGTATCAGCCCCAGCATTTT. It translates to CASSIAGAAGYQPQHF.